This T cell receptor beta chain was recorded in a study of OX40 agonist ivuxolimab in advanced cancers. About the research overall: Patients received ivuxolimab, an intravenous treatment, every 2 weeks at 0.01 to 10 mg/kg.

Findings and caveats of the study: Antigen targets of the expanded peripheral T cells went undetermined. Expansion of clones was among the lowest in partial responders at 0.1-3.0 mg/kg.

On cycle 4 day 1 and cycle 7 day 1, as well as at baseline, blood was sampled. Produced via immunoSEQ multiplex PCR; TCRdb's table is partial and in-frame only. Of just over 70,000 clones in the sample, around 84% were seen once. In regard to this clone: Its antigen is currently unknown.

The clonotype was recovered from an adult with an advanced solid tumor such as melanoma, head and neck, liver or kidney cancer. The sequencing used CD4+ or CD8+ T cells sorted from blood, collected in a trial of the OX40 agonist ivuxolimab.

The CDR3 bases are TGTGCCAGCACCCGGAGGACTAGCGACTACAATGAGCAGTTCTTC. This encodes CASTRRTSDYNEQFF. The chain links TRBV7-2 to TRBJ2-1; 9 nucleotides line up with TRBD2. Germline loops: CDR1 SGHTA, CDR2 FQGNSA. The trim removed 7 bases at V and 3 bases at J, leaving 7 bases unmatched. CDR3 length: 15 amino acids.